These T cell receptor beta chains were read from a single sample in a study of blood T cell repertoires in COVID-19. Generated by immunoSEQ multiplex PCR, the TCRdb table keeps only in-frame clones and is missing some. The sample includes about 48,000 clones, approximately 80% of them seen just once. The sequencing input was peripheral blood. The receptors derive from a man aged 40-50 years with acute or convalescent COVID-19. The CDR3 runs from the conserved cysteine through the conserved F or W. D genes are given only for firm matches. Rows give clone size only sometimes, using once, few, many, or a class for an expanded clone.

V gene,CDR3 length,J gene,clone size,D gene,CDR3 protein,CDR3 DNA
TRBV6-6,13,TRBJ1-5,NA,NA,CASSQTRDQPQHF,TGTGCCAGCAGTCAGACGAGGGATCAGCCCCAGCATTTT
TRBV5-6,17,TRBJ1-5,NA,NA,CASSRGGSRLLNQPQHF,TGTGCCAGCAGCCGGGGGGGATCGAGGTTACTCAATCAGCCCCAGCATTTT
TRBV30,15,TRBJ1-5,NA,TRBD1,CAWSMTGRGNQPQHF,TGTGCCTGGAGTATGACAGGGCGAGGGAATCAGCCCCAGCATTTT
TRBV19,14,TRBJ1-5,NA,NA,CASSHVQTSQPQHF,TGTGCCAGTAGCCATGTGCAGACAAGCCAGCCCCAGCATTTT
TRBV7-9,13,TRBJ1-1,NA,NA,CASTPTLNTEAFF,TGTGCCAGCACTCCTACCTTGAACACTGAAGCTTTCTTT
TRBV3-1/TRBV3-2,14,TRBJ1-6,NA,NA,CASSQEMGGLPLHF,TGTGCCAGCAGCCAAGAAATGGGGGGTTTGCCCCTCCACTTT
TRBV6-6,14,TRBJ1-5,NA,NA,CASSQQGTGQPQHF,TGTGCCAGCAGTCAACAGGGTACCGGCCAGCCCCAGCATTTT
TRBV6-6,15,TRBJ1-3,NA,NA,CASSPPERRVNTIYF,TGTGCCAGCAGCCCTCCCGAAAGACGGGTAAACACCATATATTTT
TRBV10-3,13,TRBJ1-5,NA,NA,CAISAGVDQPQHF,TGTGCCATCAGTGCAGGGGTCGATCAGCCCCAGCATTTT
TRBV19,13,TRBJ2-5,NA,NA,CASSIGGRETQYF,TGTGCCAGTAGTATCGGTGGGAGGGAGACCCAGTACTTC
TRBV29-1,15,TRBJ1-2,NA,NA,CSVESLRVGFYGYTF,TGCAGCGTTGAATCCCTGAGAGTGGGCTTCTATGGCTACACCTTC
TRBV12-5,12,TRBJ2-2,NA,NA,CASGFGFGELFF,TGTGCTAGTGGTTTTGGCTTCGGGGAGCTGTTTTTT
TRBV10-3,12,TRBJ1-1,NA,NA,CAISRENTEAFF,TGTGCCATCAGTCGAGAGAACACTGAAGCTTTCTTT
TRBV10-3,13,TRBJ2-7,once,NA,CAISGGASYEQYF,TGTGCCATCAGTGGCGGAGCGTCCTACGAGCAGTACTTC
TRBV4-1,14,TRBJ2-3,NA,TRBD2,CASSQGLNTDTQYF,TGCGCCAGCAGCCAGGGACTAAACACAGATACGCAGTATTTT
TRBV6-5,12,TRBJ1-2,NA,TRBD1,CASQTGTYGYTF,TGTGCCAGCCAGACAGGGACCTATGGCTACACCTTC
TRBV7-9,16,TRBJ2-7,once,TRBD1,CASIEISPGGQGEQYF,TGTGCCAGCATCGAGATCTCCCCTGGGGGACAGGGGGAGCAGTACTTC
TRBV6-6,15,TRBJ2-3,NA,NA,CASSFSTGVRNTQYF,TGTGCCAGCAGTTTTTCGACGGGGGTCCGTAATACGCAGTATTTT
TRBV4-2,13,TRBJ1-2,NA,TRBD1,CASSQATDREYTF,TGTGCCAGCAGCCAAGCTACAGACAGGGAATACACCTTC
TRBV9,15,TRBJ1-1,NA,NA,CASSVQVGEYTEAFF,TGTGCCAGCAGCGTACAGGTTGGCGAGTACACTGAAGCTTTCTTT
TRBV20-1,14,TRBJ2-1,NA,NA,CSASAQNHYNEQFF,TGCAGTGCTAGTGCACAGAATCACTACAATGAGCAGTTCTTC
TRBV30,12,TRBJ1-5,once,TRBD1,CAWSAQGAPTHF,TGTGCCTGGAGCGCCCAGGGGGCCCCCACGCATTTT
TRBV10-3,17,TRBJ1-5,NA,TRBD1,CAISESLIRDSNQPQHF,TGTGCCATCAGTGAGTCCTTGATTCGGGACAGTAATCAGCCCCAGCATTTT
TRBV19,15,TRBJ1-5,NA,NA,CASSIGGTLGQPQHF,TGTGCCAGTAGTATAGGGGGGACTTTGGGTCAGCCCCAGCATTTT
TRBV5-6,13,TRBJ1-5,NA,NA,CASSFDRNQPQHF,TGTGCCAGCAGCTTCGACAGGAATCAGCCCCAGCATTTT
TRBV7-2,15,TRBJ2-2,once,TRBD2,CASSSSGATTGELFF,TGTGCCAGCAGCTCTAGCGGGGCTACCACCGGGGAGCTGTTTTTT
TRBV24-1,15,TRBJ2-1,NA,TRBD2,CATSDLAGGFNEQFF,TGTGCCACCAGTGATCTAGCGGGGGGCTTTAATGAGCAGTTCTTC
TRBV5-1,12,TRBJ2-1,NA,TRBD1,CASSFDRVEQFF,TGCGCCAGCAGCTTCGACAGGGTTGAGCAGTTCTTC
TRBV3-1/TRBV3-2,13,TRBJ1-1,NA,NA,CASSQRPGGGAFF,TGTGCCAGCAGCCAACGACCCGGCGGGGGAGCTTTCTTT
TRBV29-1,12,TRBJ2-7,few,TRBD2,CSVGGGIYEQYF,TGCAGCGTTGGGGGGGGTATCTACGAGCAGTACTTC
TRBV29-1,13,TRBJ1-4,NA,NA,CSVAGRGNEKLFF,TGCAGCGTTGCTGGCAGGGGAAATGAAAAACTGTTTTTT
TRBV9,16,TRBJ2-5,NA,TRBD1,CASSVALDRGQETQYF,TGTGCCAGCAGCGTAGCCCTAGACAGGGGGCAAGAGACCCAGTACTTC
TRBV20-1,14,TRBJ1-2,NA,NA,CSASKAGINYGYTF,TGCAGTGCTAGTAAGGCAGGGATCAACTATGGCTACACCTTC
TRBV11-3,14,TRBJ2-7,NA,TRBD1,CASSLQGVNYEQYF,TGTGCCAGCAGCTTACAGGGGGTTAACTACGAGCAGTACTTC
TRBV7-9,14,TRBJ1-2,NA,NA,CASSLSASNYGYTF,TGTGCCAGCAGCTTAAGCGCCAGCAACTATGGCTACACCTTC
TRBV6-5,13,TRBJ2-5,NA,NA,CASSIVRMETQYF,TGTGCCAGCAGTATAGTGCGTATGGAGACCCAGTACTTC
TRBV12-3/TRBV12-4,13,TRBJ1-6,NA,TRBD1,CASSTGAGSPLHF,TGTGCCAGCAGCACAGGGGCGGGATCACCCCTCCACTTT
TRBV7-8,17,TRBJ1-5,NA,TRBD1,CASSSASTGSSSQPQHF,TGTGCCAGCAGCTCAGCCTCGACAGGGAGTTCCTCTCAGCCCCAGCATTTT
TRBV28,17,TRBJ2-6,NA,NA,CASKGGRGLPGANVLTF,TGTGCCAGCAAGGGGGGTAGGGGGCTTCCCGGGGCCAACGTCCTGACTTTC
TRBV28,16,TRBJ2-2,NA,NA,CASSFSWSGNTGELFF,TGTGCCAGCAGTTTTTCTTGGAGCGGGAACACCGGGGAGCTGTTTTTT
TRBV2,15,TRBJ2-7,few,NA,CASSGSRSNSYEQYF,TGTGCCAGCAGTGGTTCGCGGTCAAACTCCTACGAGCAGTACTTC
TRBV12-5,15,TRBJ1-2,NA,NA,CASGLVETIRSGYTF,TGTGCTAGTGGTTTGGTAGAGACAATCCGGTCTGGCTACACCTTC
TRBV12-3/TRBV12-4,13,TRBJ1-1,NA,NA,CASSLNGNTEAFF,TGTGCCAGCAGTTTAAACGGGAACACTGAAGCTTTCTTT
TRBV6-5,13,TRBJ2-1,once,TRBD1,CASRGTGRNEQFF,TGTGCCAGCAGGGGGACAGGACGCAATGAGCAGTTCTTC